This is a list of T cell receptor beta chains from one sample in a study of T-cell reconstitution after alpha-beta-depleted transplantation in children. MiXCR, applied by TCRdb to the PCR reads, yields one record per CDR3 protein. The sample lists hundreds of thousands of distinct CDR3 sequences; roughly 17% were seen once. The sequenced sample was PBMCs, mostly from graft donor cells, obtained 360 days after TCRalphabeta/CD19-depleted stem cell transplant. Receptors originate from a male patient aged 2 to 9 who had a stem cell transplant for acute lymphoblastic leukemia, so the T cells may come from the graft donor. Both conserved end residues are part of each CDR3. The D gene is left open where the match is weak. Not all rows give a size; the values are once, few, many and, for expanded clones, a class.

>TRBJ2-4|NA|NA|TRBV11-2|21
CASSLVRRTVGLIIAKNIQYF
TGTGCCAGCAGCTTAGTGAGGCGAACGGTCGGACTTATTATAGCCAAAAACATTCAGTACTTC
>TRBJ2-4|NA|NA|TRBV4-3|16
CASSQDSGGQKNIQYF
TGCGCCAGCAGCCAAGATTCGGGGGGACAGAAAAACATTCAGTACTTC
>TRBJ1-5|NA|few|TRBV20-1|15
CSARDARQLNQPQHF
TGCAGTGCTAGAGATGCTCGACAGCTCAATCAGCCCCAGCATTTT
>TRBJ1-5|NA|NA|TRBV28|14
CASTPGGANQPQHF
TGTGCCAGCACCCCCGGGGGGGCGAATCAGCCCCAGCATTTT
>TRBJ2-1|TRBD2|NA|TRBV5-5|15
CASSLLLAENNEQFF
TGTGCCAGCAGCTTATTACTAGCGGAAAACAATGAGCAGTTCTTC
>TRBJ2-5|TRBD2|NA|TRBV7-2|17
CASSFWGRLADQETQYF
TGTGCCAGCAGCTTCTGGGGTCGACTAGCGGACCAAGAGACCCAGTACTTC
>TRBJ1-2|NA|NA|TRBV7-2|16
CASSLGPAPISYGYTF
TGTGCCAGCAGCTTAGGGCCAGCCCCGATTAGCTATGGCTACACCTTC
>TRBJ2-7|NA|NA|TRBV29-1|13
CSVGRGPSYEQYF
TGCAGCGTTGGCAGAGGGCCCTCCTACGAGCAGTACTTC
>TRBJ1-4|NA|once|TRBV2|12
CASRAGEGKLFF
TGTGCCAGCAGGGCAGGGGAGGGAAAACTGTTTTTT
>TRBJ2-5|TRBD2|NA|TRBV27|16
CASSLERTMGGKTQYF
TGTGCCAGCAGTTTAGAACGGACAATGGGGGGGAAGACCCAGTACTTC
>TRBJ2-7|TRBD1|few|TRBV10-3|17
CAISETARRGSYPEQYF
TGTGCCATCAGTGAGACTGCCCGCAGGGGGTCCTACCCGGAGCAGTACTTC
>TRBJ2-6|TRBD2|NA|TRBV12-3/TRBV12-4|17
CASSFPREGGGANVLTF
TGTGCCAGCAGTTTCCCCCGGGAGGGAGGTGGGGCCAACGTCCTGACTTTC
>TRBJ2-4|TRBD1|few|TRBV28|14
CASNPYRGKNIQYF
TGTGCCAGCAACCCTTACAGGGGCAAAAACATTCAGTACTTC
>TRBJ2-3|NA|few|TRBV4-2|14
CASSQDGRDDTQYF
TGTGCCAGCAGCCAAGATGGAAGGGACGATACGCAGTATTTT
>TRBJ2-7|TRBD2|many|TRBV5-1|17
CASSLMERTSGGYEQYF
TGCGCCAGCAGCTTGATGGAGAGAACTAGCGGGGGCTACGAGCAGTACTTC
>TRBJ2-3|TRBD2|few|TRBV20-1|14
CSARVTSGTDTQYF
TGCAGTGCTAGGGTGACTAGCGGGACAGATACGCAGTATTTT
>TRBJ2-7|NA|many|TRBV28|12
CASKRLSYEQYF
TGTGCCAGCAAGAGGCTATCCTACGAGCAGTACTTC
>TRBJ2-5|TRBD2|few|TRBV5-6|14
CASTLGTTQETQYF
TGTGCCAGCACCCTCGGGACTACCCAAGAGACCCAGTACTTC
>TRBJ2-7|NA|NA|TRBV4-1|13
CASSHRLGYEQYF
TGCGCCAGCAGCCACCGACTAGGGTACGAGCAGTACTTC
>TRBJ1-1|NA|NA|TRBV5-6|16
CASSLEVFGDNTEDFF
TGTGCCAGCAGCTTGGAAGTTTTCGGGGATAACACTGAAGATTTCTTT
>TRBJ2-2|TRBD2|NA|TRBV15|18
CATSRDRSSGRAPGELFF
TGTGCCACCAGCAGAGATCGGAGTAGCGGGAGGGCCCCCGGGGAGCTGTTTTTT
>TRBJ2-5|NA|NA|TRBV14|15
CASSQDAGWGETQYF
TGTGCCAGCAGCCAAGACGCCGGTTGGGGGGAGACCCAGTACTTC
>TRBJ2-1|NA|NA|TRBV5-1|13
CASSKDNNNEQFF
TGCGCCAGCAGCAAGGACAACAACAATGAGCAGTTCTTC
>TRBJ1-1|NA|NA|TRBV28|16
CASSLAVFSGNTEAFF
TGTGCCAGCAGTTTAGCGGTATTTTCAGGGAACACTGAAGCTTTCTTT
>TRBJ2-1|TRBD2|NA|TRBV12-3/TRBV12-4|14
CASSLAGTSGRQFF
TGTGCCAGCAGCCTCGCCGGGACTAGCGGGAGGCAGTTCTTC
>TRBJ2-7|NA|few|TRBV28|12
CASSPPVEGQYF
TGTGCCAGCAGCCCCCCCGTAGAGGGACAGTACTTC
>TRBJ2-7|NA|NA|TRBV21-1|15
CASSWRAYSSYEQYF
TGTGCCAGCAGTTGGAGAGCGTACAGCTCCTACGAGCAGTACTTC
>TRBJ1-2|NA|many|TRBV29-1|13
CSVEDSLVRGYTF
TGCAGCGTTGAAGACAGCCTCGTAAGGGGCTACACCTTC
>TRBJ1-1|NA|few|TRBV5-1|13
CASSFSQNTEAFF
TGCGCCAGCAGCTTCTCACAGAACACTGAAGCTTTCTTT
>TRBJ2-7|TRBD1|NA|TRBV6-2/TRBV6-3|17
CASRLFYSNRQGSEQYF
TGTGCCAGCAGACTCTTCTACTCGAACCGACAGGGAAGCGAGCAGTACTTC
>TRBJ1-4|TRBD1|many|TRBV12-3/TRBV12-4|13
CASSPRDRGKLFF
TGTGCCAGCAGTCCACGGGACAGAGGGAAACTGTTTTTT
>TRBJ2-3|NA|many|TRBV7-2|15
CASSNTGLRTDTQYF
TGTGCCAGCAGCAATACAGGGTTACGGACAGATACGCAGTATTTT
>TRBJ2-1|NA|NA|TRBV7-3|15
CASSLNPTENNEQFF
TGTGCCAGCAGCTTAAACCCGACAGAAAACAATGAGCAGTTCTTC
>TRBJ2-2|TRBD1|few|TRBV7-9|16
CASSSKGTGNTGELFF
TGTGCCAGCAGCTCGAAAGGGACAGGGAACACCGGGGAGCTGTTTTTT
>TRBJ1-2|TRBD1|NA|TRBV12-3/TRBV12-4|14
CASTAGQGYGGYTF
TGTGCCAGCACCGCCGGACAGGGCTACGGAGGCTACACCTTC
>TRBJ2-5|TRBD1|few|TRBV9|15
CASSGQGHLEETQYF
TGTGCCAGCAGCGGACAGGGTCATTTAGAAGAGACCCAGTACTTC
>TRBJ1-1|NA|NA|TRBV24-1|13
CATRDGQNTEAFF
TGTGCCACCAGGGACGGCCAGAACACTGAAGCTTTCTTT
>TRBJ1-1|NA|NA|TRBV20-1|13
CSARDWDGSRAFF
TGCAGTGCTAGAGATTGGGACGGTAGTAGAGCTTTCTTT
>TRBJ1-1|NA|once|TRBV19|13
CASSEPRGSEAFF
TGTGCCAGTAGTGAACCCAGAGGGTCTGAAGCTTTCTTT
>TRBJ2-7|NA|NA|TRBV5-1|14
CASSFRGRLYEQYF
TGCGCCAGCAGCTTTAGGGGACGCCTCTACGAGCAGTACTTC
>TRBJ2-7|NA|few|TRBV28|13
CASSSPASGEQYF
TGTGCCAGCAGTTCGCCTGCTTCTGGGGAGCAGTACTTC
>TRBJ2-3|NA|few|TRBV28|15
CASSFGAADTDTQYF
TGTGCCAGCAGTTTCGGGGCAGCGGACACAGATACGCAGTATTTT
>TRBJ1-1|NA|NA|TRBV29-1|12
CSVSPVNTEAFF
TGCAGCGTTTCACCTGTGAACACTGAAGCTTTCTTT
>TRBJ2-5|NA|few|TRBV12-3/TRBV12-4|17
CASRTAHHADVRETQYF
TGTGCCAGCAGAACAGCACACCATGCGGATGTGAGAGAGACCCAGTACTTC
>TRBJ1-1|NA|many|TRBV7-8|15
CASLRGVWDDTEAFF
TGTGCCAGCCTCCGAGGGGTATGGGATGACACTGAAGCTTTCTTT
>TRBJ2-3|NA|NA|TRBV12-3/TRBV12-4|13
CASSGNSTDTQYF
TGTGCCAGCAGTGGCAATAGCACAGATACGCAGTATTTT
>TRBJ2-1|NA|few|TRBV6-2/TRBV6-3|13
CASSWVSFNEQFF
TGTGCCAGCAGCTGGGTCTCCTTCAATGAGCAGTTCTTC
>TRBJ1-1|NA|NA|TRBV12-3/TRBV12-4|16
CASSAGSTLLSSEAFF
TGTGCCTCCTCGGCCGGGTCGACTTTGCTGAGCTCTGAAGCTTTCTTT
>TRBJ2-3|NA|few|TRBV29-1|13
CSVEDGPTDTQYF
TGCAGCGTTGAAGATGGCCCCACAGATACGCAGTATTTT
>TRBJ1-5|NA|NA|TRBV2|16
CASSRTRTYSNQPQHF
TGTGCCAGCAGTCGCACTAGGACATATAGCAATCAGCCCCAGCATTTT
>TRBJ2-3|NA|many|TRBV29-1|14
CSVAGGDSTDTQYF
TGCAGCGTTGCCGGCGGGGACAGCACAGATACGCAGTATTTT
>TRBJ2-7|NA|NA|TRBV20-1|13
CSASNGTPIEQYF
TGCAGTGCTAGTAATGGAACCCCCATCGAGCAGTACTTC
>TRBJ2-5|TRBD1|many|TRBV6-1|14
CASRAGGSRETQYF
TGTGCCAGCAGGGCAGGGGGCTCGAGAGAGACCCAGTACTTC
>TRBJ2-3|TRBD2|many|TRBV12-3/TRBV12-4|18
CARRTSGTSPTSTDTQYF
TGTGCCAGACGGACTAGCGGCACTTCCCCAACTAGCACAGATACGCAGTATTTT
>TRBJ2-1|NA|NA|TRBV12-3/TRBV12-4|16
CASSRETGRIYNEQFF
TGTGCCAGCAGTAGGGAGACAGGGAGGATTTACAATGAGCAGTTCTTC